This TCR beta chain was retrieved from a study of blood T cell repertoires in COVID-19. The assay was immunoSEQ multiplex PCR, and TCRdb's table has in-frame clones only and misses some. The sample has some 220,000 clones; roughly 83% are singletons. V dropped 9 bases and J dropped 2 bases, with 11 bases sitting between them. This CDR3 has 12 residues. Per the germline V gene, CDR1 is LNHNV and CDR2 is YYDKDF (reference sequence). This TCR was sampled from a woman aged 40 to 55 with acute COVID-19. The source material was PBMCs or T cells enriched from blood (not recorded which). The gene calls are TRBV15 and TRBJ2-7; possible D gene TRBD2, 6 bases. The CDR3 bases are TGTGCCACTCCCTCGGGGGCCTACGAGCAGTACTTC. Its translation is CATPSGAYEQYF.